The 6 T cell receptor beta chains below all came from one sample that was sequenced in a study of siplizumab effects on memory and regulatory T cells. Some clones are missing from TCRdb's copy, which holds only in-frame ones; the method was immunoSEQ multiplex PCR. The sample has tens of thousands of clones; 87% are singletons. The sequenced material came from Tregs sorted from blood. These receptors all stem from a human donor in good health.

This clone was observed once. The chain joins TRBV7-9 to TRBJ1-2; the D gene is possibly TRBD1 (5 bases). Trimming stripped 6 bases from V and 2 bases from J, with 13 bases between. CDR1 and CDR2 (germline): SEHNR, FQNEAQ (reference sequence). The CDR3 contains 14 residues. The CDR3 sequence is CASSFAGGNYGYTF. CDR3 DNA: TGTGCCAGCAGTTTTGCTGGGGGGAACTATGGCTACACCTTC.

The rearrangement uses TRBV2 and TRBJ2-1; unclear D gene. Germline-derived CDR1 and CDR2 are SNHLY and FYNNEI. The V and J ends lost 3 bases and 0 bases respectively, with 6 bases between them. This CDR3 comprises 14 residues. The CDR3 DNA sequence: TGTGCCAGCAGTGACCGCAGCTCCTACAATGAGCAGTTCTTC. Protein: CASSDRSSYNEQFF.

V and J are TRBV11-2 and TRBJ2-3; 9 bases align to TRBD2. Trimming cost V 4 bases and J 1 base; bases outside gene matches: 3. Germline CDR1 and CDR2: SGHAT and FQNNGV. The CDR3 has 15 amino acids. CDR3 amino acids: CASSWGLAGTDTQYF. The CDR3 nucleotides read TGTGCCAGCAGCTGGGGACTAGCTGGCACAGATACGCAGTATTTT.

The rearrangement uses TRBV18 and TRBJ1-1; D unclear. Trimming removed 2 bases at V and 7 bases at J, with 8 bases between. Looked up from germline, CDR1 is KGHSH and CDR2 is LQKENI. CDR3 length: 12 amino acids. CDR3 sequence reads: CASSPSPSEAFF. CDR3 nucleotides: TGTGCCAGCTCACCATCCCCAAGTGAAGCTTTCTTT.

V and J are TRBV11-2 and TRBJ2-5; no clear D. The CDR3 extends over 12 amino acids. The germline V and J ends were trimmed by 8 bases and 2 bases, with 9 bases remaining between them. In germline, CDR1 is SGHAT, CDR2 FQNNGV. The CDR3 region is CASLGLQETQYF. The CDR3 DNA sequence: TGTGCCAGCCTCGGATTACAAGAGACCCAGTACTTC.

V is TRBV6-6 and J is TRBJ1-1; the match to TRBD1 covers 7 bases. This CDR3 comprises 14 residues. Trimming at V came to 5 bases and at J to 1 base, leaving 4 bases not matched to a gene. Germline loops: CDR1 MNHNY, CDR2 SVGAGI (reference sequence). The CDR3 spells CASSRRTGNTEAFF. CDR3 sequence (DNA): TGTGCCAGCAGTCGCCGGACAGGGAACACTGAAGCTTTCTTT.